A single sample gave rise to the 19 T cell receptor beta chains below, sequenced in a study of Graves' ophthalmopathy and Graves' hyperthyroidism (dated by TCRdb to the late 2010s). TCRdb shows the sequencer as Illumina HiSeq 2000. TCR beta CDR3 regions were amplified from RNA transcripts for repertoire sequencing. The first round was an RT-PCR using HTBI primers with the Qiagen OneStep RT-PCR kit, and this first round was followed by a second-round multiplex PCR, then size selection and purification. Through fastp at Q25 and MiXCR, TCRdb rebuilt clones from the public reads, retaining in-frame beta chains. Every CDR3 protein is listed once, alongside the most common genes and DNA of its rows. For this sample there are about 700,000 distinct CDR3 sequences; 40% appear just once. 44% of the sample comes from the top ten. Sequencing input: peripheral blood. These receptors came from an adult man with Graves' ophthalmopathy.

This clonotype was observed a handful of times. The chain carries TRBV5-1 and TRBJ1-1; D is undetermined. CDR3 length: 13 residues. V dropped 1 base and J dropped 0 bases, with 4 bases sitting between them. The germline gives CDR1 SGHRS, CDR2 YFSETQ. The CDR3 nucleotides are TGCGCCAGCAGCTTGTTTATGAACACTGAAGCTTTCTTT. Its protein is CASSLFMNTEAFF.

In this sample, this clonotype turned up a few times. The chain uses TRBV20-1 and TRBJ2-7; D unclear. V was shortened by 4 bases and J by 3 bases, with 22 bases between the two germline ends. CDR3 length: 16 amino acids. The germline V gene encodes CDR1 DFQATT and CDR2 SNEGSKA (reference sequence). CDR3 nucleotide sequence: TGCAGTGCTATTTCGTCCTCCGGGCTAGACGGCTACGAGCAGTACTTC. As protein: CSAISSSGLDGYEQYF.

J is TRBJ2-7 and V is TRBV7-4; the D gene is possibly TRBD1 (6 bases). V shed 2 bases and J shed 6 bases, with 8 bases lying between them. The CDR3 is 12 residues long. Per the germline V gene, CDR1 is SGHVT and CDR2 is SQSDAQ. Here the CDR3 reads CASSLRTVEQYF. The CDR3 DNA is TGTGCCAGCAGCTTACGGACAGTCGAGCAGTACTTC.

V is TRBV20-1 and J is TRBJ2-3; D may match TRBD1 or TRBD2 (5 bases each). Between the trimmed V and J ends, which lost 0 bases and 3 bases, there was a span of 13 bases. This CDR3 contains 15 residues. Germline lookup yields CDR1 DFQATT and CDR2 SNEGSKA (reference sequence). CDR3 sequence: CSAREGSRDTDTQYF. The CDR3 bases are TGCAGTGCTAGAGAAGGGAGCAGGGATACAGATACGCAGTATTTT.

This clonotype was counted ten times or more. The chain recombines TRBV10-2 with TRBJ1-2; possibly TRBD1 for D (5 bases). This CDR3 spans 15 amino acids. Germline CDR1 and CDR2: WSHSY and SAAADI. V lost 4 bases to trimming and J lost 7 bases, with 19 bases between them. The CDR3 reads CASSGPNPGPRGYTF. In DNA form, the CDR3 reads TGCGCCAGCAGTGGGCCTAATCCGGGACCGCGTGGCTACACCTTC.

The rearrangement uses TRBV25-1 and TRBJ2-2; D might be TRBD1 (5 bases). CDR3 length: 15 residues. Trimming stripped 6 bases from V and 6 bases from J, with 17 bases between. Germline lookup yields CDR1 MGHDK and CDR2 SYGVNS. Here the CDR3 reads CASSLTVSVPGELFF. The DNA for the CDR3 is TGTGCCAGCAGCCTGACAGTATCGGTCCCCGGGGAGCTGTTTTTT.

A few counts support this clonotype. The V gene is TRBV12-3 or TRBV12-4, the J gene TRBJ2-7, with no clear D. The CDR3 has 14 amino acids. V lost 7 bases and J 0 bases, leaving 13 bases between the germline ends. CDR3 DNA sequence: TGTGCCAGCACCCCCGACATCTCCTCCTACGAGCAGTACTTC. This sequence encodes CASTPDISSYEQYF.

V gene TRBV25-1 combines with J gene TRBJ2-7; 7 bases are shared with TRBD1. With V trimmed by 6 bases and J by 3 bases, 8 bases remained unmatched. The CDR3 has 14 residues. Germline V CDR1 and CDR2: MGHDK, SYGVNS. The CDR3 loop reads CASSFRTGLYEQYF. In nucleotides, the CDR3 is TGTGCCAGCAGCTTCCGGACAGGACTCTACGAGCAGTACTTC.

The rearrangement links TRBV5-6 to TRBJ1-1; D possibly corresponds to TRBD1 (6 bases). There are 11 residues in the CDR3. CDR1 SGHDT and CDR2 YYEEEE come from the germline V gene. Trimming pared 7 bases from V and 6 bases from J, leaving 10 bases between. CDR3 sequence: CASGEGAEAFF. The CDR3 region has the DNA TGTGCCAGCGGCGAGGGGGCTGAAGCTTTCTTT.

This clonotype was found many times. The gene calls are TRBV25-1 and TRBJ1-4; D is unresolved. Germline V gene data show CDR1 as MGHDK and CDR2 as SYGVNS. The CDR3 is made up of 12 amino acids. Trimming took 3 bases from V and 5 from J, leaving 4 bases between them. Here the CDR3 reads CASSDSNEKLFF. In nucleotides, the CDR3 is TGTGCCAGCAGTGATTCGAATGAAAAACTGTTTTTT.

CDR3: CAISSGSRYEQYF. DNA for the CDR3: TGTGCCATATCTAGCGGGAGTAGATACGAGCAGTACTTC. The chain joins TRBV10-3 to TRBJ2-7; TRBD2 matches 10 bases. Germline V lookup: CDR1 ENHRY, CDR2 SYGVKD. The V gene end was trimmed by 9 bases and the J gene end by 4 bases; junction bases not matched to a gene: 6. CDR3 size: 13 residues.

The chain employs TRBV28 and TRBJ2-7; unclear D gene. CDR1 and CDR2 (germline): MDHEN, SYDVKM. V lost 3 bases to trimming and J lost 7 bases, with 13 bases between them. The CDR3 has 13 residues. CDR3 region: CASSLSGPWEQYF. CDR3 DNA sequence: TGTGCCAGCAGTTTGTCCGGCCCATGGGAGCAGTACTTC. Variable domain in full (rest from reference TRBV28 and TRBJ2-7): DVKVTQSSRYLVKRTGEKVFLECVQDMDHENMFWYRQDPGLGLRLIYFSYDVKMKEKGDIPEGYSVSREKKERFSLILESASTNQTSMYLCASSLSGPWEQYFGPGTRLTVT.

The chain uses TRBV2 and TRBJ1-6; TRBD1 matches at 9 bases. The CDR3 loop spans 14 amino acids. Germline V gene data show CDR1 as SNHLY and CDR2 as FYNNEI. V was clipped by 3 bases and J by 9 bases; unmatched bases: 3. The CDR3 nucleotides are TGTGCCAGCAGTGAGGGGACAGGGAGTTCACCCCTCCACTTT. Its protein is CASSEGTGSSPLHF.

The V gene is TRBV25-1, the J gene TRBJ2-2, with 14 bases that match TRBD2. The germline CDR1 and CDR2 sequences are MGHDK and SYGVNS. The CDR3 consists of 16 residues. After removal of 9 bases from V and 1 base from J, the junction contained 4 bases not matched to a gene. The CDR3 region is CASRTSGRRNTGELFF. The CDR3 bases are TGTGCCAGTCGGACTAGCGGGAGGCGGAACACCGGGGAGCTGTTTTTT. The full variable domain, its missing parts supplied by reference TRBV25-1 and TRBJ2-2, is EADIYQTPRYLVIGTGKKITLECSQTMGHDKMYWYQQDPGMELHLIHYSYGVNSTEKGDLSSESTVSRIRTEHFPLTLESARPSHTSQYLCASRTSGRRNTGELFFGEGSRLTVL.

In its sample, this clonotype was seen once. The V call is TRBV10-3, the J call TRBJ2-7; TRBD2 might be the D (6 bases). V was clipped by 10 bases and J by 0 bases, with 16 bases between them. This CDR3 region has 14 residues. Germline V lookup: CDR1 ENHRY, CDR2 SYGVKD. The CDR3 region is CATSLDGSSYEQYF. CDR3 DNA sequence: TGTGCCACTTCATTAGACGGGAGCTCCTACGAGCAGTACTTC.

The chain combines TRBV9 with TRBJ1-6; the D is unclear. V was shortened by 4 bases and J by 7 bases, with 12 bases between the two germline ends. CDR1 and CDR2 from the germline V gene are SGDLS and YYNGEE. This CDR3 has 14 amino acids. The CDR3 here is CASSPYWNNSPLHF. The DNA of the CDR3 is TGTGCCAGCAGCCCATATTGGAACAATTCACCCCTCCACTTT.

This clonotype was seen at least ten times. The CDR3 sequence is CASSESTGTTQYF. CDR3 nucleotides: TGCGCCAGCAGTGAGTCCACCGGGACTACCCAGTACTTC. The chain uses TRBV10-1 and TRBJ2-5; D possibly corresponds to TRBD2 (6 bases). CDR1 and CDR2 from the germline V gene are WNHNN and SYGVQD (reference sequence). V was pared by 0 bases and J by 8 bases, with 10 bases between. The CDR3 spans 13 residues.

The table lists this clonotype with many counts. The rearrangement links TRBV7-2 to TRBJ1-6; D is uncertain. V lost 5 bases and J 8 bases, leaving 16 bases between the germline ends. CDR3 length: 15 residues. Germline CDR1 and CDR2: SGHTA and FQGNSA. CDR3 amino acids: CASSIGPWGDSPLHF. The DNA for the CDR3 is TGTGCCAGCAGCATCGGGCCTTGGGGTGATTCACCCCTCCACTTT.

This clonotype was observed at least ten times. J is TRBJ1-2 and V is TRBV10-3; weak D call: TRBD1 (5 bases). The length of the CDR3 is 11 residues. Germline V gene data show CDR1 as ENHRY and CDR2 as SYGVKD. The V end lost 4 bases, the J end lost 8 bases, and 8 bases lay between the germline ends. This CDR3 reads CAISGTSGYTF. The CDR3 DNA sequence: TGTGCCATCAGTGGGACAAGCGGCTACACCTTC.